This passage covers 17 T cell receptor beta chains from one sample sequenced in a study of shared clonotypes between healthy human individuals. TCRdb's table, derived via immunoSEQ multiplex PCR, lists solely in-frame clones and lacks some. The repertoire holds about half a million clones, with about four fifths as singletons. Material for sequencing was PBMCs. These receptor sequences come from a woman aged 40 to 55 in good health. Some clones in this sample may be carry-over from other donors' samples.

This sequence joins TRBV5-1 and TRBJ2-5, with 8 bases matching TRBD1. With V trimmed by 0 bases and J by 5 bases, 9 bases remained unmatched. Germline assignment: CDR1 SGHRS and CDR2 YFSETQ. The CDR3 consists of 16 residues. The CDR3 nucleotides are TGCGCCAGCAGCTTGGCCCAGGGGGCGAGGCAGGAGACCCAGTACTTC. It specifies CASSLAQGARQETQYF.

The J gene is TRBJ2-1, the V gene TRBV9, with 7 bases fitting TRBD2. The CDR3 contains 15 residues. The ends lost 0 bases at V and 3 bases at J; junction bases unmatched: 3. From germline, CDR1 is SGDLS and CDR2 YYNGEE. The CDR3 DNA reads as TGTGCCAGCAGCGTAGATCCTAGCGGCTACAATGAGCAGTTCTTC. Its translation is CASSVDPSGYNEQFF. Combining the CDR3 with reference TRBV9 and TRBJ2-1 gives the whole variable domain DSGVTQTPKHLITATGQRVTLRCSPRSGDLSVYWYQQSLDQGLQFLIQYYNGEERAKGNILERFSAQQFPDLHSELNLSSLELGDSALYFCASSVDPSGYNEQFFGPGTRLTVL.

The chain has TRBV7-8 and TRBJ1-5, with D possibly TRBD1 on 5 matching bases. V was clipped by 3 bases and J by 4 bases, with 7 bases between them. The CDR3 totals 13 residues. The V gene's germline CDR1 is SGHVS and CDR2 FQNEAQ. CDR3 protein: CASSFRANQPQHF. As DNA, the CDR3 is TGTGCCAGCAGCTTCAGGGCGAATCAGCCCCAGCATTTT.

The rearrangement links TRBV2 to TRBJ1-3; 7 nucleotides line up with TRBD1. The trim removed 4 bases at V and 1 base at J, leaving 7 bases unmatched. Germline loops: CDR1 SNHLY, CDR2 FYNNEI. CDR3 size: 16 residues. The CDR3 nucleotides are TGTGCCAGCAGTGGTCCGGGACAGATTTCTGGAAACACCATATATTTT. It codes for CASSGPGQISGNTIYF.

This chain links TRBV4-1 with TRBJ1-3; tentative D call: TRBD1 (5 bases). Germline V gives CDR1 MGHRA, CDR2 YSYEKL. V lost 2 bases, J lost 0 bases, and 14 bases lay in between. CDR3 length: 17 residues. The CDR3 sequence is CASSQWAGTASGNTIYF. For the CDR3, the DNA is TGCGCCAGCAGCCAATGGGCCGGGACGGCCTCTGGAAACACCATATATTTT.

The rearrangement joins TRBV9 to TRBJ2-5; 10 bases map to TRBD1. TRBJ2-7 explains the end of the DNA better; the J call may be wrong. Germline-derived CDR1 and CDR2 are SGDLS and YYNGEE. The CDR3 runs 16 residues. CDR3 loop: CASSVGLGQGPYEQYF. The CDR3 DNA is TGTGCCAGCAGCGTAGGCCTGGGACAGGGGCCCTACGAGCAGTACTTC.

This chain joins TRBV10-3 and TRBJ2-7, with 10 bases aligning to TRBD2. The V gene's germline CDR1 is ENHRY and CDR2 SYGVKD. The CDR3 runs to 14 residues. V lost 6 bases to trimming and J lost 4 bases; unmatched junction nucleotides: 6. This chain's CDR3 is CAISPSGSGYEQYF. The DNA of the CDR3 is TGTGCCATCAGCCCTAGCGGGAGCGGGTACGAGCAGTACTTC.

V and J are TRBV29-1 and TRBJ2-7; D unclear. V was shortened by 7 bases and J by 3 bases, with 16 bases between the two germline ends. The CDR3 is 13 amino acids. Germline lookup yields CDR1 SQVTM and CDR2 ANQGSEA. The CDR3 bases are TGCAGCGCCGAGGACCGGAAAGACTACGAGCAGTACTTC. This encodes CSAEDRKDYEQYF.

This chain uses TRBV2 with TRBJ1-5, with D perhaps matching TRBD1 (6 bases). In germline, CDR1 is SNHLY, CDR2 FYNNEI. Trimming cost V 6 bases and J 3 bases, with 18 bases left between them. The CDR3 totals 16 residues. CDR3 amino acids: CASRALQGPANQPQHF. CDR3 coding DNA: TGTGCCAGCAGGGCCCTACAGGGACCAGCCAATCAGCCCCAGCATTTT. Looking up the rest from reference TRBV2 and TRBJ1-5 gives the full variable domain: EPEVTQTPSHQVTQMGQEVILRCVPISNHLYFYWYRQILGQKVEFLVSFYNNEISEKSEIFDDQFSVERPDGSNFTLKIRSTKLEDSAMYFCASRALQGPANQPQHFGDGTRLSIL.

Turning to this clone: The same CDR3 can be traced to other DNA sequences in this sample. The rearrangement joins TRBV29-1 to TRBJ1-2, with D maybe TRBD1 (5 bases). Germline CDR1 reads SQVTM; CDR2 reads ANQGSEA. V was cut by 4 bases and J by 7 bases, with 13 bases left in between. This CDR3 has 12 amino acids. The CDR3 DNA is TGCAGCGTTGTCGCCAGGGTAGGTGGCTACACCTTC. Its protein is CSVVARVGGYTF.

The chain links TRBV4-2 to TRBJ2-7; D could derive from TRBD1 or TRBD2 (6 bases each). V lost 3 bases, J lost 2 bases, and 23 bases lay in between. The CDR3 sequence is 18 residues long. The germline V gene has CDR1 LGHNA and CDR2 YNFKEQ. The CDR3 is CASSQVVGADPGAYEQYF. CDR3 nucleotides: TGTGCCAGCAGCCAGGTAGTGGGGGCGGATCCGGGGGCCTACGAGCAGTACTTC.

The chain couples TRBV5-1 to TRBJ1-1; maybe TRBD1 (6 bases). The CDR3 totals 14 residues. Trimming removed 1 base from V and 5 bases from J, with 12 bases in between. CDR1 SGHRS and CDR2 YFSETQ come from the germline V gene. The DNA for the CDR3 is TGCGCCAGCAGCTTGACGGGGGCTTTTACTGAAGCTTTCTTT. Translation: CASSLTGAFTEAFF.

The chain is built from TRBV5-5 and TRBJ2-7, with TRBD2 as a possible D gene (5 bases). V was trimmed by 5 bases and J by 0 bases, leaving 9 bases between them. CDR3 length: 13 amino acids. CDR1 is SGHKS, CDR2 YYEKEE, per germline (reference sequence). CDR3 loop: CASRPEGSYEQYF. CDR3 DNA sequence: TGTGCCAGCAGACCCGAGGGCTCCTACGAGCAGTACTTC.

The CDR3 protein is CASSSDRFYTF. The DNA for the CDR3 is TGTGCCAGCAGCTCTGACAGATTCTACACCTTC. The chain employs TRBV5-4 and TRBJ1-2; D is possibly TRBD1 (5 bases). Per the germline V gene, CDR1 is SGHNT and CDR2 is YYREEE (reference sequence). Trimming took off 3 bases at V and 10 bases at J, with 10 bases between the two ends. The CDR3 has 11 residues.

The genes are TRBV2 and TRBJ1-5; weak D call: TRBD1 (5 bases). V lost 6 bases and J 5 bases, leaving 20 bases between the germline ends. Germline CDR1 and CDR2: SNHLY and FYNNEI. The CDR3 is 16 residues long. Here the CDR3 reads CASSDETGAGHQPQHF. CDR3 DNA sequence: TGTGCCAGCAGCGATGAAACAGGCGCGGGGCATCAGCCCCAGCATTTT.

The V gene is TRBV6-1, the J gene TRBJ2-4, with D perhaps TRBD1 (5 bases). The CDR3 has 15 amino acids. With 2 bases removed from V and 7 bases from J, the gap between germline ends came to 15 bases. Germline V gene data show CDR1 as MNHNS and CDR2 as SASEGT. The CDR3 coding sequence is TGTGCCAGCAGTGAAACCCATCTGGGGCCGAACATTCAGTACTTC. Protein sequence: CASSETHLGPNIQYF.

This rearrangement joins TRBV5-1 to TRBJ2-1; no firm D call. Trimming pared 2 bases from V and 7 bases from J, leaving 7 bases between. Looked up from germline, CDR1 is SGHRS and CDR2 is YFSETQ. The CDR3 runs 12 residues. The CDR3 bases are TGCGCCAGCAGCTTTGCTGGTAATGAGCAGTTCTTC. Its translation is CASSFAGNEQFF.